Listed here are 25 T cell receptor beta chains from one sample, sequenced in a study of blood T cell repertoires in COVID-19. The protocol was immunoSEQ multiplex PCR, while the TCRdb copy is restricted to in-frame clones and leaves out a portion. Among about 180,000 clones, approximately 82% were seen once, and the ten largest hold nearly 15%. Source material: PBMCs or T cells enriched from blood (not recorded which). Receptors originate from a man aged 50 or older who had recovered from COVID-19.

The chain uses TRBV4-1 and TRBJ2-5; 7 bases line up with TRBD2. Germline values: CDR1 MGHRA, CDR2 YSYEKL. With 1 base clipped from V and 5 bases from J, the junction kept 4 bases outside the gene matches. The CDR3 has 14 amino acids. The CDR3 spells CASSQGTSPETQYF. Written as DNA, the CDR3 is TGCGCCAGCAGCCAAGGGACTAGTCCCGAGACCCAGTACTTC.

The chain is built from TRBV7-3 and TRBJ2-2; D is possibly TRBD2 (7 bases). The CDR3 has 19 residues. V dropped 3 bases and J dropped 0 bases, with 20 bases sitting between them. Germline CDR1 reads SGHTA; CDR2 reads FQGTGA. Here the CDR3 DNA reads TGTGCCAGCAGCTTCGTATCGGGGGGCCTATCAACGAACACCGGGGAGCTGTTTTTT. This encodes CASSFVSGGLSTNTGELFF.

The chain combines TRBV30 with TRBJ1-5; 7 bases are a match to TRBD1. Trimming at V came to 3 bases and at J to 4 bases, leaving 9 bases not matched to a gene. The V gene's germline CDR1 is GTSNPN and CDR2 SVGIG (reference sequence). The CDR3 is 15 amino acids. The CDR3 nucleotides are TGTGCCTGGAGCCCAGGGGACAGCCGTAATCAGCCCCAGCATTTT. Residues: CAWSPGDSRNQPQHF.

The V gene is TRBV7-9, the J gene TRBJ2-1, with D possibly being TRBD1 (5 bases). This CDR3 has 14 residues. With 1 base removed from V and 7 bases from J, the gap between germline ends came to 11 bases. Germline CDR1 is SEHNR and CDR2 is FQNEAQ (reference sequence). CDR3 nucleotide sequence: TGTGCCAGCAGCTTAGAGAACAGGAATAATGAGCAGTTCTTC. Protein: CASSLENRNNEQFF.

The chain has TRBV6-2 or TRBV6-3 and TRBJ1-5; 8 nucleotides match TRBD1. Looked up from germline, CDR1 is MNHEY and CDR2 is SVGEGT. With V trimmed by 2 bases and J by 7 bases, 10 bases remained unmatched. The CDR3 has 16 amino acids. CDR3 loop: CASSYGGRGLEQPQHF. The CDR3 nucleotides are TGTGCCAGCAGTTACGGAGGCAGGGGGCTGGAGCAGCCCCAGCATTTT.

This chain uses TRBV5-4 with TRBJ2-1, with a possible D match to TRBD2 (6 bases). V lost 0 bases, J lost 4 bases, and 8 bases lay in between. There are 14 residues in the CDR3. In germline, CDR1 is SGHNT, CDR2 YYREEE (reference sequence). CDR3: CASSLEAGYNEQFF. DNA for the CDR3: TGTGCCAGCAGCTTGGAGGCGGGGTACAATGAGCAGTTCTTC. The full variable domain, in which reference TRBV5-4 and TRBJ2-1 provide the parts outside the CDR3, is ETGVTQSPTHLIKTRGQQVTLRCSSQSGHNTVSWYQQALGQGPQFIFQYYREEENGRGNFPPRFSGLQFPNYSSELNVNALELDDSALYLCASSLEAGYNEQFFGPGTRLTVL.

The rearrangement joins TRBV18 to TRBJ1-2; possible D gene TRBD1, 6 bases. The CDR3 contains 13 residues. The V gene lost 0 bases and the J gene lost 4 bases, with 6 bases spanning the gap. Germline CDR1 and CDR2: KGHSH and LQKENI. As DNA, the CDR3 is TGTGCCAGCTCACCACCGGACAGCTATGGCTACACCTTC. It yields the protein CASSPPDSYGYTF.

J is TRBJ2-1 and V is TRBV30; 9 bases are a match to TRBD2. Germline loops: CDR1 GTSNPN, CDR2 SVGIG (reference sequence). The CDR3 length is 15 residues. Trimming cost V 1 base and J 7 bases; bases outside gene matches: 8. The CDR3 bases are TGTGCCTGGAGTGCAAAGCGGGGGGCTTTTAATGAGCAGTTCTTC. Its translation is CAWSAKRGAFNEQFF.

This CDR3 is CASSLSLSLYEQYF. CDR3 nucleotide sequence: TGTGCCAGCAGTTTAAGCCTTAGTCTGTACGAGCAGTACTTC. The V gene is TRBV28, the J gene TRBJ2-7; D is undetermined. The germline gives CDR1 MDHEN, CDR2 SYDVKM. V was clipped by 2 bases and J by 4 bases, with 12 bases between them. The CDR3 covers 14 residues.

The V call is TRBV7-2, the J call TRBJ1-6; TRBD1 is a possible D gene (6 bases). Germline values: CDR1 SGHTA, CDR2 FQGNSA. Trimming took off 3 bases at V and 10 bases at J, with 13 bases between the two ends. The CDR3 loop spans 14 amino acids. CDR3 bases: TGTGCCAGCAGCTTTCCCAGGGGTCGGTCACCCCTCCACTTT. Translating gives CASSFPRGRSPLHF.

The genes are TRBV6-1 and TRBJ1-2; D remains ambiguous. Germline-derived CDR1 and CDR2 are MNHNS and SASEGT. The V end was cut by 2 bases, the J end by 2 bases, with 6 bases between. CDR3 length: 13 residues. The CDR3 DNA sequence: TGTGCCAGCAGTGAAATAATGAACTATGGCTACACCTTC. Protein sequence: CASSEIMNYGYTF.

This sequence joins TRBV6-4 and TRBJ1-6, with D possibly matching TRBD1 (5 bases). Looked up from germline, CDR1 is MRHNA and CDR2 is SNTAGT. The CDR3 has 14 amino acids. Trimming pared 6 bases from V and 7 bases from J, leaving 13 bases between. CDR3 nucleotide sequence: TGTGCCAGCAGCGTAGACAGCTTCAATTCACCCCTCCACTTT. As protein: CASSVDSFNSPLHF.

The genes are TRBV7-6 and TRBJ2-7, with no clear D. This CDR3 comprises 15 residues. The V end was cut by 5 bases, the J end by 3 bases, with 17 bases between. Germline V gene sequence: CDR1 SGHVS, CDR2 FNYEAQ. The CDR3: CASSQMALALYEQYF. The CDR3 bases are TGTGCCAGCAGCCAGATGGCCCTCGCTCTCTACGAGCAGTACTTC.

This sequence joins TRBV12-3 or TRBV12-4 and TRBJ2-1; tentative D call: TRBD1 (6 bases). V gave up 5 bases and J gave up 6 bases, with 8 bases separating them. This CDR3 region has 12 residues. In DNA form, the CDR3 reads TGTGCCAGCAGTCAAGGGGGCAATGAGCAGTTCTTC. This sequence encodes CASSQGGNEQFF.

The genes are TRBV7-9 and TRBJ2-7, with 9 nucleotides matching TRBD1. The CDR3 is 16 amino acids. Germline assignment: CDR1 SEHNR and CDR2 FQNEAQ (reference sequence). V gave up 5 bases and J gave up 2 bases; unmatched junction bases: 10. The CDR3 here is CASSTGQGLPTYEQYF. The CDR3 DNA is TGTGCCAGCAGCACTGGACAGGGGTTACCCACCTACGAGCAGTACTTC. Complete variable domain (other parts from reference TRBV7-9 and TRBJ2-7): DTGVSQNPRHKITKRGQNVTFRCDPISEHNRLYWYRQTLGQGPEFLTYFQNEAQLEKSRLLSDRFSAERPKGSFSTLEIQRTEQGDSAMYLCASSTGQGLPTYEQYFGPGTRLTVT.

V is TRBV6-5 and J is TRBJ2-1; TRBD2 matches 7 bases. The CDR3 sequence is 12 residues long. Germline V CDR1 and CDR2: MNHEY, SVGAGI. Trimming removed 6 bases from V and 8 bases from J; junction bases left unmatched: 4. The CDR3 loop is CASRTSIDEQFF. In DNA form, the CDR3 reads TGTGCCAGCAGGACTAGCATCGATGAGCAGTTCTTC.

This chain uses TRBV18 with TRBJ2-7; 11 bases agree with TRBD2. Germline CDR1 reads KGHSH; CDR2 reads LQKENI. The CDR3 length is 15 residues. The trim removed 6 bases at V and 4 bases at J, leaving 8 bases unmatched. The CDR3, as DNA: TGTGCCAGCTCGGGCGGGACTAGCGGAATTTACGAGCAGTACTTC. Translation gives CASSGGTSGIYEQYF.

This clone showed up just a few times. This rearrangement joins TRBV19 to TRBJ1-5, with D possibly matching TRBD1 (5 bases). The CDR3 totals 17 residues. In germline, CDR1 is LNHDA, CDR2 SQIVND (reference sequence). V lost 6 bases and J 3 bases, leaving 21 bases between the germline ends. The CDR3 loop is CASSFPSGGGDNQPQHF. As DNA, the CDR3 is TGTGCCAGTAGCTTCCCCTCGGGCGGGGGGGACAATCAGCCCCAGCATTTT.

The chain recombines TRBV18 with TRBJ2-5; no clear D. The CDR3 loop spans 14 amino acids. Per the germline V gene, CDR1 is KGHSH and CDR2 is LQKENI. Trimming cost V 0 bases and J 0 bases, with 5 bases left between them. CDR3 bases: TGTGCCAGCTCACCACCTTCAGACCAAGAGACCCAGTACTTC. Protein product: CASSPPSDQETQYF.

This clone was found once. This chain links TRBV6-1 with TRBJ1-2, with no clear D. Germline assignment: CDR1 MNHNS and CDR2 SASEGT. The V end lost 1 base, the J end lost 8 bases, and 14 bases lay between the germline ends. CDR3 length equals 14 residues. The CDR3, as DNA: TGTGCCAGCAGTGAAGTGATTGGGCCTACGGGCTACACCTTC. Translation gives CASSEVIGPTGYTF.

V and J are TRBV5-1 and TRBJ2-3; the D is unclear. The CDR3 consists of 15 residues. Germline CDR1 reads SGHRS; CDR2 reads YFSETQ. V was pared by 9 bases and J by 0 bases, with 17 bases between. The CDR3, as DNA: TGCGCCACCTATCGAGGCGTTACTAGCACAGATACGCAGTATTTT. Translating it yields CATYRGVTSTDTQYF.

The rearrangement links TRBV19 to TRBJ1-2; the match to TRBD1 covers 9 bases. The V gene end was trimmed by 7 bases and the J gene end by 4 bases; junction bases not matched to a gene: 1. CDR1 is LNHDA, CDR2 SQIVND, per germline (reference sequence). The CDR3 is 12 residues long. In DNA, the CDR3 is TGTGCCAGTATGGGACAGGGCTATGGCTACACCTTC. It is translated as CASMGQGYGYTF.

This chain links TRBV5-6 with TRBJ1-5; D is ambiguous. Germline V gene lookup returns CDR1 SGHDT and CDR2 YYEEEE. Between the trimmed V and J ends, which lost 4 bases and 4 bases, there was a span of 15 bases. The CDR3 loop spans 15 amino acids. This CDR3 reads CASSRGLAYNQPQHF. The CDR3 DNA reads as TGTGCCAGCAGCAGAGGCTTGGCATATAATCAGCCCCAGCATTTT.

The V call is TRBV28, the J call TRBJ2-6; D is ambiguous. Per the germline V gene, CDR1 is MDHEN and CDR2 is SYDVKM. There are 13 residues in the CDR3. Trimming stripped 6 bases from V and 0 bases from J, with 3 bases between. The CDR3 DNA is TGTGCCAGCAGGAGCTCTGGGGCCAACGTCCTGACTTTC. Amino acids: CASRSSGANVLTF.

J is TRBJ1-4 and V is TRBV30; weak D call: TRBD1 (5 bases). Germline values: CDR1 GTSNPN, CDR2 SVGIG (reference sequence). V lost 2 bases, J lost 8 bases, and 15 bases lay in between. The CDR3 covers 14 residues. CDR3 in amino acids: CAWSRRQTGEKLFF. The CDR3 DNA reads TGTGCCTGGAGTAGGCGACAGACTGGCGAAAAACTGTTTTTT.